A single sample gave rise to the 29 T cell receptor beta chains below, sequenced in a study of T cells after yellow fever vaccination. TCRdb re-analysed the 5' RACE reads in MiXCR, keeping a single row per CDR3 protein. The sample yields roughly 63,000 distinct CDR3 sequences, 7.4% seen once. The specimen comprised CD8+ T cells sorted from PBMCs, sampled 15 days after the yellow fever booster vaccination. The origin of the receptors is a young man who received the YFV17D yellow fever vaccine.

The chain uses TRBV28 and TRBJ2-7; D unresolved. Trimming took 5 bases from V and 3 from J, leaving 11 bases between them. This CDR3 is 13 amino acids long. Germline V gene sequence: CDR1 MDHEN, CDR2 SYDVKM. CDR3 amino acids: CASSLIPFYEQYF. For the CDR3, the DNA is TGTGCCAGCAGTCTCATCCCCTTCTACGAGCAGTACTTC.

Of note for this clonotype: One base away lies a much larger clone, so this may be a sequencing read error. This chain connects TRBV11-2 to TRBJ2-1, with D possibly matching TRBD2 (5 bases). The germline gives CDR1 SGHAT, CDR2 FQNNGV. Trimming shortened V by 3 bases and J by 13 bases, and 13 bases separated the two germline ends. The CDR3 consists of 12 residues. The DNA for the CDR3 is TGTGCCAGCAGCTTTGGAGGTTCTCCACAGTTCTTC. This sequence encodes CASSFGGSPQFF.

This clonotype was seen a few times. V is TRBV19 and J is TRBJ2-3; D remains unclear. V was pared by 1 base and J by 6 bases, with 8 bases between. Germline CDR1 LNHDA, CDR2 SQIVND (reference sequence). CDR3 size: 13 residues. The CDR3 bases are TGTGCCAGTAGTATAGGACCTTCGGATACGCAGTATTTT. This codes for CASSIGPSDTQYF.

Many counts were recorded for this clonotype. The chain employs TRBV7-2 and TRBJ2-3; D is unresolved. The V end lost 6 bases, the J end lost 3 bases, and 4 bases lay between the germline ends. From germline, CDR1 is SGHTA and CDR2 FQGNSA. The CDR3 has 11 residues. The CDR3 DNA is TGTGCCAGCAGTGTAACAGATACGCAGTATTTT. It yields the protein CASSVTDTQYF.

This clonotype appeared many times. V and J are TRBV9 and TRBJ2-7, with D possibly matching TRBD1 (6 bases). V lost 0 bases and J 7 bases, leaving 14 bases between the germline ends. Germline V CDR1 and CDR2: SGDLS, YYNGEE. This CDR3 has 14 amino acids. Written as DNA, the CDR3 is TGTGCCAGCAGCGTAGGAACAGGGTTGACGGAGCAGTACTTC. It codes for CASSVGTGLTEQYF.

This clonotype occurred many times. This chain links TRBV7-2 with TRBJ2-5; 12 bases agree with TRBD2. Germline V lookup: CDR1 SGHTA, CDR2 FQGNSA. The length of the CDR3 is 19 residues. Trimming removed 0 bases from V and 0 bases from J; junction bases left unmatched: 8. The CDR3 reads CASSLAPGLAGWDQETQYF. As DNA, the CDR3 is TGTGCCAGCAGCTTAGCACCTGGACTAGCGGGGTGGGACCAAGAGACCCAGTACTTC.

At least ten counts were recorded for this clonotype. V is TRBV24-1 and J is TRBJ2-1; a weak D match, TRBD2 (6 bases). Trimming cost V 4 bases and J 8 bases, with 14 bases left between them. This CDR3 contains 14 residues. Germline loops: CDR1 KGHDR, CDR2 SFDVKD. CDR3 sequence: CATSDATSLHEQFF. In nucleotides, the CDR3 is TGTGCCACCAGTGACGCGACTAGTCTCCATGAGCAGTTCTTC.

This clonotype was recorded at least ten times. The V call is TRBV29-1, the J call TRBJ2-7; 7 bases match TRBD1. Germline V gene data show CDR1 as SQVTM and CDR2 as ANQGSEA. V shed 1 base, J shed 0 bases, and the junction held 3 bases outside the gene matches. The CDR3 totals 14 residues. The CDR3 nucleotides read TGCAGCGTTGAAGGGGCAGGGGGCTCCTACGAGCAGTACTTC. This translates into CSVEGAGGSYEQYF.

This clonotype appeared many times. The chain has TRBV28 and TRBJ2-1; the D gene is possibly TRBD2 (6 bases). Germline values: CDR1 MDHEN, CDR2 SYDVKM. The CDR3 runs 15 residues. The V gene lost 6 bases and the J gene lost 7 bases, with 19 bases spanning the gap. The CDR3: CASSPDSSGGNEQFF. The CDR3 region has the DNA TGTGCCAGCAGCCCCGACAGTTCAGGAGGGAATGAGCAGTTCTTC.

This clonotype has a count of ten or more. CDR3 amino acids: CASSYSGAGGKDTQYF. Written as DNA, the CDR3 is TGTGCCAGCAGTTACTCCGGGGCAGGGGGCAAAGATACGCAGTATTTT. The rearrangement uses TRBV6-5 and TRBJ2-3; TRBD1 agrees at 8 bases. Unmatched junction bases numbered 7, after V lost 0 bases and J lost 5 bases. This CDR3 has 16 residues. The germline CDR1 and CDR2 sequences are MNHEY and SVGAGI.

This clonotype was found many times. This rearrangement joins TRBV12-3 or TRBV12-4 to TRBJ2-1; D may be TRBD2 (6 bases). V was shortened by 5 bases and J by 7 bases, with 21 bases between the two germline ends. The CDR3 extends over 16 amino acids. The CDR3: CASSPLSWGEENEQFF. CDR3 sequence (DNA): TGTGCCAGCAGTCCCCTCAGTTGGGGGGAGGAGAATGAGCAGTTCTTC.

This clonotype was counted ten times or more. The chain combines TRBV15 with TRBJ2-3, with TRBD2 as a possible D gene (5 bases). Trimming shortened V by 5 bases and J by 4 bases, and 7 bases separated the two germline ends. The CDR3 loop spans 12 amino acids. In germline, CDR1 is LNHNV, CDR2 YYDKDF (reference sequence). The CDR3 DNA reads as TGTGCCACCAGCGCGGGTGCAGATACGCAGTATTTT. It is translated as CATSAGADTQYF.

This clonotype has a count of ten or more. The V gene is TRBV5-1, the J gene TRBJ2-1, with no clear D. Trimming removed 1 base from V and 7 bases from J, with 9 bases in between. The CDR3 sequence is 13 residues long. Per germline, CDR1 SGHRS and CDR2 YFSETQ. This CDR3 is CASSLSVGNEQFF. In DNA form, the CDR3 reads TGCGCCAGCAGCTTGTCCGTGGGGAATGAGCAGTTCTTC.

This clonotype was seen ten or more times. This chain connects TRBV25-1 to TRBJ2-3; D possibly corresponds to TRBD2 (5 bases). Germline CDR1 is MGHDK and CDR2 is SYGVNS. CDR3 size: 13 residues. V shed 2 bases and J shed 11 bases, with 14 bases lying between them. The CDR3 reads CASSELDEGKQYF. The CDR3 DNA reads as TGTGCCAGCAGTGAACTGGATGAGGGAAAGCAGTATTTT.

This clonotype was counted many times. The V call is TRBV6-5, the J call TRBJ2-7; 8 positions agree with TRBD2. The germline V gene encodes CDR1 MNHEY and CDR2 SVGAGI. This CDR3 spans 16 amino acids. The J segment lost 2 bases and the V segment lost 0 bases, leaving 6 bases of the junction unmatched. The CDR3 DNA reads as TGTGCCAGCAGTTACTCATTAGCGGGACTCCCCTACGAGCAGTACTTC. Its translation: CASSYSLAGLPYEQYF.

This clonotype was counted ten times or more. This chain connects TRBV7-3 to TRBJ2-5; D call uncertain. V lost 1 base, J lost 1 base, and 4 bases lay in between. Germline CDR1 is SGHTA and CDR2 is FQGTGA. The CDR3 runs to 13 residues. CDR3 protein: CASSLNSQETQYF. In DNA form, the CDR3 reads TGTGCCAGCAGCTTAAACAGCCAAGAGACCCAGTACTTC.

With respect to this clonotype: A much larger clone sits a single nucleotide away, making a read error possible. Without the conserved terminal phenylalanine or tryptophan, this CDR3 likely stems from a read error. V usage is TRBV2 and J usage is TRBJ2-7, with unresolved D. V gave up 7 bases and J gave up 3 bases, with 7 bases separating them. This CDR3 has 11 amino acids. Germline V gene data show CDR1 as SNHLY and CDR2 as FYNNEI. The CDR3 DNA reads TGTGCCAGCATAGCCAGCTACGAGCAGTACTTA. Translation gives CASIASYEQYL.

This chain connects TRBV4-2 to TRBJ2-4, with 13 nucleotides matching TRBD2. Per germline, CDR1 LGHNA and CDR2 YNFKEQ. The trim removed 5 bases at V and 2 bases at J, leaving 12 bases unmatched. This CDR3 is built from 19 residues. The CDR3 loop is CASSASGTSGKWTKNIQYF. The CDR3 DNA follows: TGTGCCAGCAGCGCCTCCGGGACTAGCGGGAAGTGGACCAAAAACATTCAGTACTTC.

This clonotype showed up many times. The V call is TRBV5-1, the J call TRBJ2-1; 9 bases align to TRBD2. V lost 0 bases and J lost 13; bases outside the gene matches: 2. Germline V gene data show CDR1 as SGHRS and CDR2 as YFSETQ. The CDR3 is made up of 12 amino acids. The DNA for the CDR3 is TGCGCCAGCAGCTTGGGGGGACTAGCTCAGTTCTTC. This encodes CASSLGGLAQFF.

To note about this clonotype: A read error is possible here, since a much larger clone lies one base away. The V gene is TRBV4-2, the J gene TRBJ2-7, with D unresolved. Germline values: CDR1 LGHNA, CDR2 YNFKEQ. The CDR3 is 13 residues long. V lost 5 bases, J lost 2 bases, and 10 bases lay in between. The CDR3 reads CASSKAIAYEQYF. CDR3 DNA sequence: TGTGCCAGCAGCAAAGCTATAGCCTACGAGCAGTACTTC.

There are many counts of this clonotype. The genes are TRBV20-1 and TRBJ2-7; 7 bases agree with TRBD2. The CDR3 extends over 13 amino acids. CDR1 and CDR2 from the germline V gene are DFQATT and SNEGSKA (reference sequence). V lost 3 bases and J lost 0; bases outside the gene matches: 2. This chain's CDR3 is CSARRENSYEQYF. CDR3 nucleotides: TGCAGTGCTAGGCGGGAGAACTCCTACGAGCAGTACTTC.

This clonotype was observed many times. This chain joins TRBV4-3 and TRBJ2-1, with D uncertain. CDR3 size: 15 residues. Germline V gene sequence: CDR1 LGHNA, CDR2 YSLEER. Trimming cost V 1 base and J 1 base, with 8 bases left between them. The CDR3 DNA is TGCGCCAGCAGCCAAGGAATCGGGTCCTACAATGAGCAGTTCTTC. This gives the protein CASSQGIGSYNEQFF.

This clonotype was counted at least ten times. The V and J genes are TRBV6-2 or TRBV6-3 and TRBJ1-1; D uncertain. The germline V and J ends were trimmed by 6 bases and 6 bases, with 20 bases remaining between them. The CDR3 length is 15 residues. CDR1 and CDR2 (germline): MNHEY, SVGEGT. DNA of the CDR3: TGTGCCAGCAGCGGCGAAGATTCACTGCCCCCTGAAGCTTTCTTT. Protein product: CASSGEDSLPPEAFF.

This clonotype was picked up many times. The chain couples TRBV27 to TRBJ2-7; D not resolved. The V gene lost 3 bases and the J gene lost 2 bases, with 5 bases spanning the gap. The V gene's germline CDR1 is MNHEY and CDR2 SMNVEV (reference sequence). CDR3 size: 12 residues. CDR3 loop: CASSFPPYEQYF. CDR3 in DNA: TGTGCCAGCAGTTTCCCTCCCTACGAGCAGTACTTC.

This clonotype has ten or more counts. This chain joins TRBV27 and TRBJ2-3; 8 bases line up with TRBD1. The CDR3 extends over 15 amino acids. Germline V gene lookup returns CDR1 MNHEY and CDR2 SMNVEV (reference sequence). V shed 5 bases and J 1 base; nucleotides not matched to a gene: 5. CDR3 amino acids: CASSQGTGRTDTQYF. The CDR3 bases are TGTGCCAGCAGTCAAGGGACAGGCCGCACAGATACGCAGTATTTT.

In this sample, this clonotype turned up a few times. The genes are TRBV11-2 and TRBJ1-2, with a tentative D call TRBD1 (5 bases). The V gene lost 2 bases and the J gene lost 1 base, with 23 bases spanning the gap. Germline V lookup: CDR1 SGHAT, CDR2 FQNNGV. The CDR3 loop spans 19 amino acids. The CDR3: CASSLPEGLRGSHNYGYTF. In nucleotides, the CDR3 is TGTGCCAGCAGCTTACCTGAGGGGCTGAGGGGCTCCCATAACTATGGCTACACCTTC.

This clonotype was detected many times. V is TRBV3-1 and J is TRBJ1-5; unclear D gene. The CDR3 is 13 residues long. The V gene's germline CDR1 is LGHDT and CDR2 YNNKEL (reference sequence). V dropped 4 bases and J dropped 3 bases, with 7 bases sitting between them. CDR3 sequence reads: CASSLHPNQPQHF. CDR3 DNA sequence: TGTGCCAGCAGCCTCCACCCCAATCAGCCCCAGCATTTT.

Many counts were recorded for this clonotype. The J gene is TRBJ2-5, the V gene TRBV6-5; 12 bases map to TRBD2. The CDR3 has 14 amino acids. Trimming cost V 10 bases and J 4 bases; bases outside gene matches: 7. Germline V gene data show CDR1 as MNHEY and CDR2 as SVGAGI. For the CDR3, the DNA is TGTGCCACCGCGACTAGCGGGAGTGGAGAGACCCAGTACTTC. Translating it yields CATATSGSGETQYF.

The chain carries TRBV6-4 and TRBJ2-4, with D possibly TRBD2 on 5 matching bases. Germline V gene data show CDR1 as MRHNA and CDR2 as SNTAGT. There are 11 residues in the CDR3. V was trimmed by 7 bases and J by 8 bases, leaving 9 bases between them. The CDR3 region is CASKLGYIQYF. CDR3 DNA: TGTGCCAGCAAACTAGGGTACATTCAGTACTTC.